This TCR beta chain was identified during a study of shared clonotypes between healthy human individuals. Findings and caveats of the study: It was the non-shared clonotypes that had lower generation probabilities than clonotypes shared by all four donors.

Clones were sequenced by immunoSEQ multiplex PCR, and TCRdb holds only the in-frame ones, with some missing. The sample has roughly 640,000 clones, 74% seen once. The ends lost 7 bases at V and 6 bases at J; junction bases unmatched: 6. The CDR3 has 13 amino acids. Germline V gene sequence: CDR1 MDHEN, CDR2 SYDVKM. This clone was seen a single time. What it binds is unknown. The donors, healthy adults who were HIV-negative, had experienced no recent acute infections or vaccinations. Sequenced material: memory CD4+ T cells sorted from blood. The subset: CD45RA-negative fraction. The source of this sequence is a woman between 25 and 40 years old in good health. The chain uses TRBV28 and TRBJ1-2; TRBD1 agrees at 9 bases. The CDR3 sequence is CASKDRGRDGYTF. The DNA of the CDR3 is TGTGCCAGCAAAGACAGGGGGAGGGATGGCTACACCTTC.